These 13 T cell receptor beta chains were all obtained from the same sample, sequenced in a study of T-cell reconstitution after alpha-beta-depleted transplantation in children. TCRbeta library construction was performed incorporating unique molecular identifiers. Using its own MiXCR run on the PCR reads, TCRdb lists one record per CDR3 protein. The profile shows roughly 790,000 distinct CDR3 sequences, roughly 15% of them singletons. Sequences were derived from PBMCs, mostly from graft donor cells, sampled 360 days after TCRalphabeta/CD19-depleted stem cell transplant. The receptors here all came from a male patient younger than 18 who had a stem cell transplant for acute lymphoblastic leukemia, so the T cells may come from the graft donor.

This clonotype has just a few counts. The J gene is TRBJ2-4, the V gene TRBV5-1, with D perhaps matching TRBD2 (5 bases). CDR3 length: 17 amino acids. V was clipped by 2 bases and J by 0 bases, with 15 bases between them. Germline V gene sequence: CDR1 SGHRS, CDR2 YFSETQ. CDR3: CASSFAGGAVAKNIQYF. The DNA for the CDR3 is TGCGCCAGCAGCTTCGCCGGAGGAGCGGTAGCCAAAAACATTCAGTACTTC.

The rearrangement links TRBV6-1 to TRBJ2-5; D uncertain. V lost 7 bases and J 1 base, leaving 13 bases between the germline ends. Looked up from germline, CDR1 is MNHNS and CDR2 is SASEGT. The CDR3 has 14 amino acids. The CDR3 sequence: CASTPDHRQETQYF. Written as DNA, the CDR3 is TGTGCCAGCACCCCCGACCACCGCCAAGAGACCCAGTACTTC.

This clonotype was observed a handful of times. The chain links TRBV10-3 to TRBJ1-1; no clear D. V lost 5 bases and J lost 0, with 7 bases in between. This CDR3 is built from 13 residues. The V gene's germline CDR1 is ENHRY and CDR2 SYGVKD. CDR3 nucleotide sequence: TGTGCCATCAGTTTGAACATGAACACTGAAGCTTTCTTT. Translating gives CAISLNMNTEAFF.

This clonotype was detected a few times. The chain joins TRBV12-3 or TRBV12-4 to TRBJ2-3; D is undetermined. This CDR3 contains 15 residues. V gave up 5 bases and J gave up 0 bases, with 12 bases separating them. CDR3 coding DNA: TGTGCCAGCAGTCTCCGGACGGCCAGCACAGATACGCAGTATTTT. It translates to CASSLRTASTDTQYF.

The rearrangement links TRBV5-1 to TRBJ2-1; 8 bases are shared with TRBD2. The CDR3 covers 16 residues. The trim removed 1 base at V and 6 bases at J, leaving 9 bases unmatched. Germline CDR1 reads SGHRS; CDR2 reads YFSETQ. The CDR3 bases are TGCGCCAGCAGCTTGTCACTAGCGGCCTCTGTCAATGAGCAGTTCTTC. It translates to CASSLSLAASVNEQFF. The variable domain in full, with the rest retrieved from reference TRBV5-1 and TRBJ2-1, is KAGVTQTPRYLIKTRGQQVTLSCSPISGHRSVSWYQQTPGQGLQFLFEYFSETQRNKGNFPGRFSGRQFSNSRSEMNVSTLELGDSALYLCASSLSLAASVNEQFFGPGTRLTVL.

This clonotype was detected ten times or more. The J gene is TRBJ1-1, the V gene TRBV29-1, with a possible D match to TRBD1 (5 bases). CDR3 length equals 13 residues. The germline gives CDR1 SQVTM, CDR2 ANQGSEA. V gave up 4 bases and J gave up 1 base, with 10 bases separating them. The CDR3 bases are TGCAGCGTTGGAGTAGGGGCGAACACTGAAGCTTTCTTT. Translated: CSVGVGANTEAFF.

The chain uses TRBV6-2 or TRBV6-3 and TRBJ1-5; perhaps TRBD1 as D (6 bases). The CDR3 spans 18 residues. Trimming stripped 6 bases from V and 1 base from J, with 22 bases between. Germline assignment: CDR1 MNHEY and CDR2 SVGEGT. The CDR3 region has the DNA TGTGCCAGCAGCCACTATCCCGGACAGCTGATGAGCAATCAGCCCCAGCATTTT. Its translation: CASSHYPGQLMSNQPQHF.

The table lists this clonotype with many counts. This chain uses TRBV12-3 or TRBV12-4 with TRBJ1-5, with 7 bases that match TRBD1. V dropped 6 bases and J dropped 2; count of bases not matched to a gene: 10. The CDR3 is made up of 16 amino acids. The CDR3 DNA is TGTGCCAGCAGCCGACAGGGATTGTTGGGCAATCAGCCCCAGCATTTT. Amino acid sequence: CASSRQGLLGNQPQHF.

This clonotype was seen a few times. In nucleotides, the CDR3 is TGCAGCGTTATTCGGGATCCCACAGATACGCAGTATTTT. The encoded protein is CSVIRDPTDTQYF. The V and J genes are TRBV29-1 and TRBJ2-3, with D perhaps matching TRBD2 (5 bases). V was trimmed by 5 bases and J by 2 bases, leaving 11 bases between them. The CDR3 sequence is 13 residues long. Germline V gene data show CDR1 as SQVTM and CDR2 as ANQGSEA.

The gene calls are TRBV7-9 and TRBJ1-1; perhaps TRBD1 as D (6 bases). CDR1 and CDR2 from the germline V gene are SEHNR and FQNEAQ (reference sequence). The CDR3 runs to 16 residues. V shed 5 bases and J shed 3 bases, with 19 bases lying between them. The CDR3 loop is CASSPLQGWEYTEAFF. The DNA for the CDR3 is TGTGCCAGCAGCCCCCTCCAGGGGTGGGAGTACACTGAAGCTTTCTTT.

This clonotype was counted a few times. The chain couples TRBV12-3 or TRBV12-4 to TRBJ2-7; D not resolved. The CDR3 has 13 amino acids. Trimming stripped 3 bases from V and 7 bases from J, with 13 bases between. The CDR3: CASSLADLWEQYF. Here the CDR3 DNA reads TGTGCCAGCAGTTTGGCGGACCTCTGGGAGCAGTACTTC.

This clonotype was counted between two and nine times. The chain joins TRBV19 to TRBJ2-1; a weak D match, TRBD2 (6 bases). The CDR3 runs to 16 residues. Per germline, CDR1 LNHDA and CDR2 SQIVND (reference sequence). V was pared by 5 bases and J by 1 base, with 15 bases between. CDR3 region: CASSPRGGGSYNEQFF. The CDR3 coding sequence is TGTGCCAGTAGTCCCCGAGGTGGAGGGTCCTACAATGAGCAGTTCTTC.

This clonotype was observed a handful of times. J is TRBJ2-1 and V is TRBV5-1, with TRBD1 as a possible D gene (5 bases). Germline assignment: CDR1 SGHRS and CDR2 YFSETQ. This CDR3 comprises 14 residues. The V and J ends lost 4 bases and 1 base respectively, with 9 bases between them. CDR3 loop: CASSRPGSYNEQFF. CDR3 bases: TGCGCCAGCAGCCGGCCAGGGTCCTACAATGAGCAGTTCTTC.